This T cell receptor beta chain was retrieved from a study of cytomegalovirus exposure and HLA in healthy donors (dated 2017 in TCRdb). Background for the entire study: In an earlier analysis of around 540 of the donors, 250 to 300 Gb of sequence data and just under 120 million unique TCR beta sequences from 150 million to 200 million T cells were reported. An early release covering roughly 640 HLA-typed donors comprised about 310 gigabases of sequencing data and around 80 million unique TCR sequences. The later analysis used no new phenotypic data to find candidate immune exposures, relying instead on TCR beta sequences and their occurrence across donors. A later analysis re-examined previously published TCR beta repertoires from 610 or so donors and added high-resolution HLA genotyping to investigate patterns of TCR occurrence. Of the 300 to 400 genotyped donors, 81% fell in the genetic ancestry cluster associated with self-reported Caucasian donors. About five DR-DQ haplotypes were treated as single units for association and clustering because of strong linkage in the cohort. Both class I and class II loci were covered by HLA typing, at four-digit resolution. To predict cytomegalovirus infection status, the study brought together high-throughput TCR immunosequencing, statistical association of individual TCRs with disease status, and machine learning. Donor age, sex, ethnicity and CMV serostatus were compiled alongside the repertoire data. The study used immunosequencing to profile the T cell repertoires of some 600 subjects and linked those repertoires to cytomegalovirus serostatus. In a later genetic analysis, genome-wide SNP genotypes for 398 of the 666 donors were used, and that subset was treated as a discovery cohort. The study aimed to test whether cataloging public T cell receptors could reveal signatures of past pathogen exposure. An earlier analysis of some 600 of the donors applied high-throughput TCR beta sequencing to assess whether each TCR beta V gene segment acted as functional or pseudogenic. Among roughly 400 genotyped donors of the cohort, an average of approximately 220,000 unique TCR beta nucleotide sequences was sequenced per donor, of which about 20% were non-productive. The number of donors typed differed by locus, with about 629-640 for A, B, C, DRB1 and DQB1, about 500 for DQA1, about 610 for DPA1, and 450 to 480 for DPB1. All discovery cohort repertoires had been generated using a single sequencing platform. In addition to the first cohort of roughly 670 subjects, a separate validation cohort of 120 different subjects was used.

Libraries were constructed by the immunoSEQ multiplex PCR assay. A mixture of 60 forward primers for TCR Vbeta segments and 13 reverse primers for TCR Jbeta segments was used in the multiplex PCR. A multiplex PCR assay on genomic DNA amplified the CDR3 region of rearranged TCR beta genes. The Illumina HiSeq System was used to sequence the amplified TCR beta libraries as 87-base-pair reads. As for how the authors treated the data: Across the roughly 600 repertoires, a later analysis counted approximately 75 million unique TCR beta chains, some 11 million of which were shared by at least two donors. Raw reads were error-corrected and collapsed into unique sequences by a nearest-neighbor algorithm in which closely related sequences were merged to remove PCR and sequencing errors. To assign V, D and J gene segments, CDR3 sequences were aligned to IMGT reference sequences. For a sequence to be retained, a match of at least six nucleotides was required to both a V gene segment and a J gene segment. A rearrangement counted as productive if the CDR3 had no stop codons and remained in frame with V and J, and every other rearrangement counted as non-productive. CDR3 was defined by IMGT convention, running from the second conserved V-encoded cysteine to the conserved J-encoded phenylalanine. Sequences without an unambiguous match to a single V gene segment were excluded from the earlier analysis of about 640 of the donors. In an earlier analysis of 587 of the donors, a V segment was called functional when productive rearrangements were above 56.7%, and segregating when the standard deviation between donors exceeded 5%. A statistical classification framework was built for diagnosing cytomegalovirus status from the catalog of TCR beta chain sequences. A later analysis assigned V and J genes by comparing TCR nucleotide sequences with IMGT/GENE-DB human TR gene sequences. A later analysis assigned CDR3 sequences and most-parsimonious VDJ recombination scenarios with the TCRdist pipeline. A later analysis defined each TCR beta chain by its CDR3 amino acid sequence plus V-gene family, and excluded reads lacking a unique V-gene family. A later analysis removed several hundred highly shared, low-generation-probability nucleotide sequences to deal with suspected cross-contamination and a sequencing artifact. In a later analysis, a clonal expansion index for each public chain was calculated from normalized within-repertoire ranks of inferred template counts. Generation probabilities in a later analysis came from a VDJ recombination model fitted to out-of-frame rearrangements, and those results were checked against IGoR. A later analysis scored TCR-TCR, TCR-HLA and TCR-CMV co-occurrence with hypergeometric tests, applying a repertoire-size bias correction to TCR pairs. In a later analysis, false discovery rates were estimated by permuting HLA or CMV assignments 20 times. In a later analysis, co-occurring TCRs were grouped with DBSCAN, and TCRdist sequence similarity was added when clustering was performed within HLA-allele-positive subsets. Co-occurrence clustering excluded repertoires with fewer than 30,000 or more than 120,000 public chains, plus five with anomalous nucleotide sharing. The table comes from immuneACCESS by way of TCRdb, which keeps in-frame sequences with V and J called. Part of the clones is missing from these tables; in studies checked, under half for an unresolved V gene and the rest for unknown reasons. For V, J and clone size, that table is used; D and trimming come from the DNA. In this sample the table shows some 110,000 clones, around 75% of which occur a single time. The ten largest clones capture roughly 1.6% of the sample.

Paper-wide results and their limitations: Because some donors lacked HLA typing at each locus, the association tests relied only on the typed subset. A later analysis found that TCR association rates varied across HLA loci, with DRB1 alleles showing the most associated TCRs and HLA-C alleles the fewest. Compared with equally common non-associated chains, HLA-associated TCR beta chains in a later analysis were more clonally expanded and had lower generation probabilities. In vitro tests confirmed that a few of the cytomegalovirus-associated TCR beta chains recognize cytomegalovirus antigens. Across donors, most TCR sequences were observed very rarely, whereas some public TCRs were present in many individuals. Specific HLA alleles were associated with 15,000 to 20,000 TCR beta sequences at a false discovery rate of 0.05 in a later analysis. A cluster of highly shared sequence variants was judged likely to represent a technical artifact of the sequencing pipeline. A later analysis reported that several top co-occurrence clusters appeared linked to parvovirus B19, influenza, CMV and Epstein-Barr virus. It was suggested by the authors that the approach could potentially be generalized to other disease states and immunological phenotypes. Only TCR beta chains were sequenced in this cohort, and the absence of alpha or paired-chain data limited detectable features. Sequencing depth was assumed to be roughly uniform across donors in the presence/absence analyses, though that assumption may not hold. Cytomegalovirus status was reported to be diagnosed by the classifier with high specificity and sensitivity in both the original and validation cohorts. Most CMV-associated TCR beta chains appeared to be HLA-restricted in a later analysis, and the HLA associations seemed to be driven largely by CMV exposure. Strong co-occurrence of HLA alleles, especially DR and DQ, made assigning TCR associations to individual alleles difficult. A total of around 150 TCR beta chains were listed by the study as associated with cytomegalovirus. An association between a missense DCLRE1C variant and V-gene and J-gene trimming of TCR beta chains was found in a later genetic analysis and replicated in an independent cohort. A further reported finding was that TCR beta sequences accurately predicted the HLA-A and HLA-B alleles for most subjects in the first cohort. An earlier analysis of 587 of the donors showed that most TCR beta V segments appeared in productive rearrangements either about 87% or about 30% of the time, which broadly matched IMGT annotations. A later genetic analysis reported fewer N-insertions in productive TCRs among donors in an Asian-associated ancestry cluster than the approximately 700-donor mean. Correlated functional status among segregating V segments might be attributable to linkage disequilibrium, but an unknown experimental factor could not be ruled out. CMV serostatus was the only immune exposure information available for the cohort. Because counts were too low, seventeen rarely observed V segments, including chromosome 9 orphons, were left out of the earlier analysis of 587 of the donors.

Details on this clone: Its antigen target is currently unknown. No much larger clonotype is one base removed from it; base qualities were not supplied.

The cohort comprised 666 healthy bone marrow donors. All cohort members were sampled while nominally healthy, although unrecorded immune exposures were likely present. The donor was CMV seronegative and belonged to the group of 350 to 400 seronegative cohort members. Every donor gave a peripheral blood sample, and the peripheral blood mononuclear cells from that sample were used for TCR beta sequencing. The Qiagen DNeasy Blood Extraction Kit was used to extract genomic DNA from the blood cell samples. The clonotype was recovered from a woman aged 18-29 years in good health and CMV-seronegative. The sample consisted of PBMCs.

The base sequence is TGTGCCTGGAGTCTGCAGGGGTATCAGCCCCAGCATTTT. The encoded protein is CAWSLQGYQPQHF. This receptor chain uses TRBV30 and TRBJ1-5; TRBD1 is possibly the D segment (6 matching bases). The germline V gene (reference sequence) specifies GTSNPN as CDR1 and SVGIG as CDR2. Including the terminal cysteine and phenylalanine, the CDR3 comprises 13 residues. Only CDR3 DNA remains: 39 bases, in frame from the first base. V loses 2 bases, J loses 5 bases, and the germline ends lie 10 bases apart.